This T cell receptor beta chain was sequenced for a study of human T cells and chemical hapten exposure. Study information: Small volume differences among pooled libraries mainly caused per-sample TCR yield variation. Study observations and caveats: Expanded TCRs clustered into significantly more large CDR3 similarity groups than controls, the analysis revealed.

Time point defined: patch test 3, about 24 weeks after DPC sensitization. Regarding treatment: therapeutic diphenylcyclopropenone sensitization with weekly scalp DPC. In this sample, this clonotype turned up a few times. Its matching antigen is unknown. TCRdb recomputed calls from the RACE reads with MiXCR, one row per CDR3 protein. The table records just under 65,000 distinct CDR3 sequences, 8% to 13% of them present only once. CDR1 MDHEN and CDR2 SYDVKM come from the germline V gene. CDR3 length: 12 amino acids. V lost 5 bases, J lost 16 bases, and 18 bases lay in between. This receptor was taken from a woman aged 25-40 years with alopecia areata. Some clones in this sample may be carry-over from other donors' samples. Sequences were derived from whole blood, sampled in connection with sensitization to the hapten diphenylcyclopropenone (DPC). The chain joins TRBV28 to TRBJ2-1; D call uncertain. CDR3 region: CASSQRRAISFF. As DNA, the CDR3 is TGTGCCAGCAGTCAAAGAAGGGCCATTTCCTTCTTC.